The 10 T cell receptor beta chains given below trace back to one sample, sequenced in a study of T cell changes during pregnancy in multiple sclerosis. TCRdb keeps only in-frame clones here, not all; method: immunoSEQ multiplex PCR. This sample carries roughly 48,000 clones, 92% of them seen once, and the ten largest clones take approximately 0.9%. The sample in question was CD4+ T cells from peripheral blood mononuclear cells, obtained in the second trimester of pregnancy. The source of these receptors is a female donor in good health, enrolled as a control in a pregnancy study.

This rearrangement joins TRBV2 to TRBJ2-2; D is ambiguous. Germline CDR1 SNHLY, CDR2 FYNNEI. The V and J ends lost 0 bases and 1 base respectively, with 6 bases between them. This CDR3 contains 15 residues. The CDR3 bases are TGTGCCAGCAGTGAAGCGGCGGTGAACACCGGGGAGCTGTTTTTT. It codes for CASSEAAVNTGELFF. Using reference TRBV2 and TRBJ2-2 for the parts outside the CDR3, the full variable domain is EPEVTQTPSHQVTQMGQEVILRCVPISNHLYFYWYRQILGQKVEFLVSFYNNEISEKSEIFDDQFSVERPDGSNFTLKIRSTKLEDSAMYFCASSEAAVNTGELFFGEGSRLTVL.

This clone appeared once. V is TRBV25-1 and J is TRBJ2-1, with 9 bases aligning to TRBD2. In germline, CDR1 is MGHDK, CDR2 SYGVNS. Trimming cost V 4 bases and J 6 bases; bases outside gene matches: 10. The CDR3 runs 16 residues. CDR3 residues: CASSGAGGRAFNEQFF. The CDR3 DNA reads as TGTGCCAGCAGTGGGGCGGGCGGGAGGGCCTTCAATGAGCAGTTCTTC.

CDR3 region: CASSWGQHYGYTF. DNA for the CDR3: TGTGCCAGCAGTTGGGGACAGCACTATGGCTACACCTTC. V usage is TRBV28 and J usage is TRBJ1-2; 7 bases agree with TRBD1. This CDR3 is built from 13 residues. V shed 4 bases, J shed 3 bases, and the junction held 2 bases outside the gene matches. CDR1 is MDHEN, CDR2 SYDVKM, per germline.

V usage is TRBV19 and J usage is TRBJ1-2; no clear D. V lost 6 bases and J lost 5, with 16 bases in between. The CDR3 is 14 amino acids. Germline values: CDR1 LNHDA, CDR2 SQIVND (reference sequence). The chain's CDR3 is CASRRSSREYGYTF. CDR3 nucleotides: TGTGCCAGTAGGAGGTCGAGTAGGGAGTATGGCTACACCTTC.

Regarding this clone: At one of its ends the junction is not consistent with the germline gene, which may arise from a read error. V gene TRBV9 combines with J gene TRBJ2-3; D is perhaps TRBD2 (5 bases). CDR3 length equals 13 residues. Per the germline V gene, CDR1 is SGDLS and CDR2 is YYNGEE. In nucleotides, the CDR3 is TGTGCCAGCAGCGTAACGGAGCAGCACCCCGGGGATTTT. Translating gives CASSVTEQHPGDF.

The chain is built from TRBV30 and TRBJ1-6, with 9 positions matching TRBD1. The CDR3 runs to 12 residues. Per germline, CDR1 GTSNPN and CDR2 SVGIG (reference sequence). The V segment lost 4 bases and the J segment 9 bases; nucleotides outside the gene matches: 1. CDR3 protein: CAWNRGPSPLHF. The CDR3 DNA is TGTGCCTGGAACAGGGGGCCTTCACCCCTCCACTTT.

The chain carries TRBV30 and TRBJ1-1, with D possibly matching TRBD1 (6 bases). Germline loops: CDR1 GTSNPN, CDR2 SVGIG (reference sequence). The V end lost 4 bases, the J end lost 4 bases, and 19 bases lay between the germline ends. The CDR3 has 15 residues. CDR3 sequence (DNA): TGTGCCTGGATGGAATGGGGGGGGCAGGGCACTGAAGCTTTCTTT. It specifies CAWMEWGGQGTEAFF.

V gene TRBV7-9 combines with J gene TRBJ2-3, with D possibly TRBD1 on 6 matching bases. This CDR3 has 15 residues. The germline V gene has CDR1 SEHNR and CDR2 FQNEAQ (reference sequence). The germline V and J ends were trimmed by 4 bases and 0 bases, with 11 bases remaining between them. CDR3 nucleotide sequence: TGTGCCAGCAGCTCCCGAGGGGGAAGCACAGATACGCAGTATTTT. Translation gives CASSSRGGSTDTQYF.

CDR3 amino acids: CASTALAGANDEQFF. As DNA, the CDR3 is TGTGCCAGCACTGCCCTAGCGGGTGCAAACGATGAGCAGTTCTTC. The chain is built from TRBV2 and TRBJ2-1; TRBD2 agrees at 8 bases. V lost 7 bases, J lost 8 bases, and 13 bases stayed unmatched. This CDR3 contains 15 residues. Germline V CDR1 and CDR2: SNHLY, FYNNEI.

The V and J genes are TRBV5-1 and TRBJ2-4, with a weak D call TRBD1 (5 bases). This CDR3 spans 14 amino acids. V lost 0 bases to trimming and J lost 7 bases, with 11 bases between them. From germline, CDR1 is SGHRS and CDR2 YFSETQ. The CDR3 sequence is CASSLDRKMNIQYF. The CDR3 region has the DNA TGCGCCAGCAGCTTGGACAGGAAAATGAACATTCAGTACTTC.